This T cell receptor (beta chain) came from a study of early T cells in non-severe SARS-CoV-2 infection. Study-wide context: The study sequenced bulk RNA from unsorted whole blood, with chains unpaired.

Details on this clonotype: Its antigen is as yet unknown.

Unique molecular identifiers tagged individual cDNA molecules. TCRdb re-called the 5' RACE reads through MiXCR, storing one row per CDR3 protein. Among tens of thousands of distinct CDR3 sequences listed, 8.5% to 10% were seen once. General observations from the study: Reliance on VDJdb matching favored anti-spike CD8 responses; private and CD4 specificities were missed.

The CDR3 loop spans 12 amino acids. V lost 3 bases and J lost 5, with 7 bases in between. Germline V gives CDR1 WSHSY, CDR2 SAAADI. The sequencing here drew on whole blood, taken at baseline. The receptor comes from an adult who was a healthcare worker with PCR-confirmed SARS-CoV-2 infection or an uninfected control (not recorded which). The chain recombines TRBV10-2 with TRBJ2-5, with D possibly being TRBD1 or TRBD2 (5 bases each). This chain's CDR3 is CASSDWGETQYF. As DNA, the CDR3 is TGCGCCAGCAGTGATTGGGGGGAGACCCAGTACTTC.